This TCR beta chain stems from a study of blood T cell repertoires in COVID-19. Profiling relied on immunoSEQ multiplex PCR, and the TCRdb table lists in-frame clones only, not all of them. The sample lists under 350,000 clones, roughly 90% occurring once. The CDR3 spans 12 residues. CDR1 is LNHNV, CDR2 YYDKDF, per germline (reference sequence). The V end lost 0 bases, the J end lost 13 bases, and 12 bases lay between the germline ends. This clone occurred once. The source of this sequence is a man in his forties with acute or convalescent COVID-19. The chain recombines TRBV15 with TRBJ1-2; possible D gene TRBD1, 6 bases. The source material was peripheral blood. The CDR3 region has the DNA TGTGCCACCAGCAGAGATAAACAGGGTAGCACCTTC. This sequence encodes CATSRDKQGSTF.